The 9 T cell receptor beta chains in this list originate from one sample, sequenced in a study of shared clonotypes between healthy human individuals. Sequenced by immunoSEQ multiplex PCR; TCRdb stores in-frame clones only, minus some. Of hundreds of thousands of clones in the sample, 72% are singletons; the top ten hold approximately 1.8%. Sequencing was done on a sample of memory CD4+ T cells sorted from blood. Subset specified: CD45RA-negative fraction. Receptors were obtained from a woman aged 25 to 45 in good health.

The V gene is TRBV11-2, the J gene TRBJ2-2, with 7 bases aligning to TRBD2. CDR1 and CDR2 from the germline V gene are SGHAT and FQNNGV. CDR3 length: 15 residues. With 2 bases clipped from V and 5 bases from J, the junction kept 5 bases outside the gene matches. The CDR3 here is CASSLQAGITGELFF. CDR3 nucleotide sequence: TGTGCCAGCAGCTTACAAGCGGGAATTACCGGGGAGCTGTTTTTT.

CDR3 amino acids: CATSGGESPEAFF. The CDR3 nucleotides read TGTGCCACCAGCGGGGGTGAGAGCCCTGAAGCTTTCTTT. This chain uses TRBV15 with TRBJ1-1, with D maybe TRBD1 (5 bases). From germline, CDR1 is LNHNV and CDR2 YYDKDF (reference sequence). The CDR3 is 13 amino acids. Trimming took off 5 bases at V and 6 bases at J, with 13 bases between the two ends.

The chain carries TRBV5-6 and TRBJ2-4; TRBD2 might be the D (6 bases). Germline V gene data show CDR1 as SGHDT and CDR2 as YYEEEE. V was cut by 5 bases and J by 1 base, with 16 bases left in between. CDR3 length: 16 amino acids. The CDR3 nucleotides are TGTGCCAGCAGGGAAAATGGGGGGTATGCCAAAAACATTCAGTACTTC. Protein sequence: CASRENGGYAKNIQYF. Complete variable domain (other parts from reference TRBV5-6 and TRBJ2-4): DAGVTQSPTHLIKTRGQQVTLRCSPKSGHDTVSWYQQALGQGPQFIFQYYEEEERQRGNFPDRFSGHQFPNYSSELNVNALLLGDSALYLCASRENGGYAKNIQYFGAGTRLSVL.

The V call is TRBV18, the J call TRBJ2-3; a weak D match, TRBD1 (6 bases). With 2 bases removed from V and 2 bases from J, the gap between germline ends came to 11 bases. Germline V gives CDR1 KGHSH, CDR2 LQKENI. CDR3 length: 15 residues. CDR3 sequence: CASSPRQVDTDTQYF. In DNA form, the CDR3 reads TGTGCCAGCTCACCAAGACAGGTAGACACAGATACGCAGTATTTT.

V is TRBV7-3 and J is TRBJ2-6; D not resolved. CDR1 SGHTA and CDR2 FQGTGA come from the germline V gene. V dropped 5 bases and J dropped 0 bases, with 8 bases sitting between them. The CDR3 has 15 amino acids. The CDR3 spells CASSRYNSGANVLTF. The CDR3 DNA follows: TGTGCCAGCAGCCGATACAACTCTGGGGCCAACGTCCTGACTTTC.

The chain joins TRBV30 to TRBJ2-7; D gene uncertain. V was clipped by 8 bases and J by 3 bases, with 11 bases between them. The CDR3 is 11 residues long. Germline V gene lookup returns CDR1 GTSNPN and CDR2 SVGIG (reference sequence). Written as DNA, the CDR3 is TGTGCCCTAAAAGTAGGCTACGAGCAGTACTTC. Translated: CALKVGYEQYF.

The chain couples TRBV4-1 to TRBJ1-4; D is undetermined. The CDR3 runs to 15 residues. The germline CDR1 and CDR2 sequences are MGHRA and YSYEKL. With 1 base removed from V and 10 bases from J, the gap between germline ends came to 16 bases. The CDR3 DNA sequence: TGCGCCAGCAGCCAAGCCCTGACGCGGAAGGGAAAACTGTTTTTT. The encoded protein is CASSQALTRKGKLFF.

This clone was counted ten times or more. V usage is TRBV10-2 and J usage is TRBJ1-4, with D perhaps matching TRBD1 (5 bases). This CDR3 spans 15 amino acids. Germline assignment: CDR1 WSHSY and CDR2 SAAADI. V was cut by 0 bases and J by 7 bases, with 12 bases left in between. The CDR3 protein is CASSESMGRGEKLFF. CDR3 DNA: TGCGCCAGCAGTGAGTCCATGGGGCGTGGTGAAAAACTGTTTTTT.

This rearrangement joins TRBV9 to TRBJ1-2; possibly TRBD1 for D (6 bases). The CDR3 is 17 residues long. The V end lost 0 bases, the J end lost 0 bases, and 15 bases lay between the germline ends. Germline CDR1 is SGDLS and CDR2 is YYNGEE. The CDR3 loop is CASSVGGGPLANYGYTF. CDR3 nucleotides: TGTGCCAGCAGCGTAGGAGGGGGTCCCCTAGCTAACTATGGCTACACCTTC.